The 20 T cell receptor beta chains presented below share a single source sample, sequenced in a study of regulatory T cells in long-lasting Graves disease. Arm-PCR of CDR3 regions with iRepertoire HTBI primers generated TCR beta libraries. TCRdb recomputed calls from the multiplex PCR reads with MiXCR, one row per CDR3 protein. The sample carries roughly 450,000 distinct CDR3 sequences, around 21% recorded once. The sample's time point: persistent/refractory GD, antithyroid drugs over 5 years with positive TRAb. RNA isolated from PBMCs was used to make the TCR library. The specimen comprised peripheral blood mononuclear cells (PBMCs), sampled when the disease was refractory, from a patient treated with antithyroid drugs. The source is a female donor with Graves disease.

The chain links TRBV27 to TRBJ2-7, with 9 bases aligning to TRBD1. The V and J ends lost 6 bases and 2 bases, in that order; junction bases with no gene match: 8. This CDR3 region has 15 residues. Germline V gives CDR1 MNHEY, CDR2 SMNVEV (reference sequence). The CDR3 DNA reads TGTGCCAGCAGGCTCCCGGGACAGGGTCCCTACGAGCAGTACTTC. Protein sequence: CASRLPGQGPYEQYF.

This chain links TRBV7-2 with TRBJ2-2; perhaps TRBD2 as D (6 bases). Looked up from germline, CDR1 is SGHTA and CDR2 is FQGNSA. V shed 2 bases and J shed 0 bases, with 16 bases lying between them. The length of the CDR3 is 18 residues. The CDR3 region has the DNA TGTGCCAGCAGCTTAATGCGGGACCTCTTCACGAACACCGGGGAGCTGTTTTTT. Translation: CASSLMRDLFTNTGELFF.

J is TRBJ2-2 and V is TRBV4-1, with unresolved D. Trimming pared 0 bases from V and 5 bases from J, leaving 7 bases between. In germline, CDR1 is MGHRA, CDR2 YSYEKL. The length of the CDR3 is 14 residues. Written as DNA, the CDR3 is TGCGCCAGCAGCCAAGAAGCCGGTACCGGGGAGCTGTTTTTT. Translating gives CASSQEAGTGELFF.

This clonotype has ten or more counts. The gene calls are TRBV30 and TRBJ2-6; D gene ambiguous. The V gene's germline CDR1 is GTSNPN and CDR2 SVGIG (reference sequence). This CDR3 spans 14 amino acids. Between the trimmed V and J ends, which lost 2 bases and 4 bases, there was a span of 9 bases. The CDR3 loop is CAWSLPGGANVLTF. DNA for the CDR3: TGTGCCTGGAGTCTTCCCGGGGGGGCCAACGTCCTGACTTTC.

This clonotype came up a few times. This chain connects TRBV7-3 to TRBJ2-2, with a tentative D call TRBD1 (6 bases). V dropped 5 bases and J dropped 4 bases, with 11 bases sitting between them. Germline V gene lookup returns CDR1 SGHTA and CDR2 FQGTGA. The CDR3 sequence is 14 residues long. The DNA of the CDR3 is TGTGCCAGCAGCCAGGACAGCCGCACCGGGGAGCTGTTTTTT. Encoded protein: CASSQDSRTGELFF.

Many counts were recorded for this clonotype. The chain employs TRBV20-1 and TRBJ2-7; a possible D gene is TRBD1 (6 bases). The V gene's germline CDR1 is DFQATT and CDR2 SNEGSKA (reference sequence). The germline V and J ends were trimmed by 8 bases and 3 bases, with 14 bases remaining between them. The CDR3 totals 12 residues. CDR3 coding DNA: TGCAGTACAAATGAACAGGGCTACGAGCAGTACTTC. Translated, it gives CSTNEQGYEQYF.

The chain has TRBV4-1 and TRBJ1-6; D is possibly TRBD1 (5 bases). From germline, CDR1 is MGHRA and CDR2 YSYEKL. Trimming stripped 4 bases from V and 8 bases from J, with 12 bases between. The CDR3 covers 14 residues. The CDR3 DNA is TGCGCCAGCAGCCTTGAGGGGCCTCATTCACCCCTCCACTTT. It specifies CASSLEGPHSPLHF.

This clonotype was detected only a few times. The chain links TRBV5-1 to TRBJ2-2; D unclear. Trimming removed 4 bases at V and 0 bases at J, with 10 bases between. The CDR3 is made up of 15 amino acids. Per the germline V gene, CDR1 is SGHRS and CDR2 is YFSETQ. CDR3 DNA: TGCGCCAGCAGCGCGGACGTCGCGAACACCGGGGAGCTGTTTTTT. This translates into CASSADVANTGELFF.

Concerning this clonotype itself: As the CDR3 is not closed by the conserved phenylalanine or tryptophan, this likely results from a read error. This chain uses TRBV7-2 with TRBJ2-7; 9 nucleotides line up with TRBD2. V lost 2 bases to trimming and J lost 2 bases; unmatched junction nucleotides: 4. The CDR3 spans 15 residues. Germline-derived CDR1 and CDR2 are SGHTA and FQGNSA. Here the CDR3 reads CASSLMAGGPYEQYL. The CDR3 nucleotides read TGTGCCAGCAGCTTAATGGCGGGAGGGCCCTACGAGCAGTACCTC.

This clonotype was found many times. The genes are TRBV2 and TRBJ1-1; D gene unclear. Between the trimmed V and J ends, which lost 7 bases and 6 bases, there was a span of 18 bases. This CDR3 has 14 amino acids. CDR1 is SNHLY and CDR2 is FYNNEI in the germline V gene. The CDR3 loop reads CASTVEEEIAEAFF. CDR3 bases: TGTGCCAGCACAGTCGAAGAAGAAATCGCTGAAGCTTTCTTT.

At least ten counts were recorded for this clonotype. The V call is TRBV7-2, the J call TRBJ2-5, with unresolved D. The V end lost 1 base, the J end lost 4 bases, and 13 bases lay between the germline ends. Germline CDR1 is SGHTA and CDR2 is FQGNSA. The CDR3 has 15 amino acids. The CDR3 nucleotides read TGTGCCAGCAGCTTAGGTCCAGTTCCCATAGAGACCCAGTACTTC. Residues: CASSLGPVPIETQYF.

This clonotype was observed at least ten times. The chain couples TRBV19 to TRBJ2-7; D perhaps matches TRBD1 (6 bases). Trimming removed 3 bases from V and 4 bases from J, with 10 bases in between. Germline V gives CDR1 LNHDA, CDR2 SQIVND (reference sequence). The CDR3 is 13 amino acids. The CDR3 region is CASSMKTGYEQYF. As DNA, the CDR3 is TGTGCCAGTAGTATGAAGACAGGTTACGAGCAGTACTTC. The full variable domain, completed using reference TRBV19 and TRBJ2-7, is DGGITQSPKYLFRKEGQNVTLSCEQNLNHDAMYWYRQDPGQGLRLIYYSQIVNDFQKGDIAEGYSVSREKKESFPLTVTSAQKNPTAFYLCASSMKTGYEQYFGPGTRLTVT.

Ten or more counts support this clonotype. The genes are TRBV12-3 or TRBV12-4 and TRBJ2-7; D is unresolved. The V and J ends lost 10 bases and 2 bases respectively, with 18 bases between them. CDR3 length: 14 amino acids. CDR3 sequence reads: CATTTPGYPYEQYF. The CDR3 DNA reads TGTGCCACCACAACCCCAGGCTATCCCTACGAGCAGTACTTC.

As concerns this clonotype: A much larger clone is a single base away; this may be a read error. The rearrangement joins TRBV6-1 to TRBJ2-7; maybe TRBD1 (5 bases). The CDR3 is made up of 16 amino acids. Germline lookup yields CDR1 MNHNS and CDR2 SASEGT. DNA for the CDR3: TGTGCCAGCAGGGTGACAGCACTCACGATCTCCTACGAGCAGTGCTTC. This encodes CASRVTALTISYEQCF.

The chain joins TRBV7-9 to TRBJ1-5, with D perhaps TRBD1 (5 bases). From germline, CDR1 is SEHNR and CDR2 FQNEAQ (reference sequence). CDR3 length equals 14 residues. V was clipped by 5 bases and J by 7 bases, with 15 bases between them. This chain's CDR3 is CASSLPGGDQPQHF. CDR3 sequence (DNA): TGTGCCAGCAGCCTGCCGGGGGGGGACCAGCCCCAGCATTTT. The full variable domain, in which reference TRBV7-9 and TRBJ1-5 provide the parts outside the CDR3, is DTGVSQNPRHKITKRGQNVTFRCDPISEHNRLYWYRQTLGQGPEFLTYFQNEAQLEKSRLLSDRFSAERPKGSFSTLEIQRTEQGDSAMYLCASSLPGGDQPQHFGDGTRLSIL.

The table lists this clonotype with a few counts. The V and J genes are TRBV9 and TRBJ2-5; 10 nucleotides match TRBD2. The V gene's germline CDR1 is SGDLS and CDR2 YYNGEE. The V and J ends lost 0 bases and 5 bases, in that order; junction bases with no gene match: 10. The CDR3 runs 17 residues. CDR3 in DNA: TGTGCCAGCAGCGTAGATGGGGTAGCGGGAGGTTTGGAGACCCAGTACTTC. As protein: CASSVDGVAGGLETQYF.

The V call is TRBV24-1, the J call TRBJ2-2; D unclear. Trimming pared 4 bases from V and 3 bases from J, leaving 11 bases between. This CDR3 contains 15 residues. Germline CDR1 and CDR2: KGHDR and SFDVKD. CDR3 in amino acids: CATSDPRLHTGELFF. The CDR3 nucleotides read TGTGCCACCAGTGACCCAAGACTCCACACCGGGGAGCTGTTTTTT.

The chain couples TRBV10-3 to TRBJ2-1; 10 nucleotides line up with TRBD2. J was trimmed by 5 bases and V by 7 bases; bases with no gene match: 11. CDR1 and CDR2 from the germline V gene are ENHRY and SYGVKD. The CDR3 consists of 16 residues. The CDR3 coding sequence is TGTGCCATCAAACCTAGCGGGAGCGGGAGAGACAATGAGCAGTTCTTC. This sequence encodes CAIKPSGSGRDNEQFF.

At least ten counts were recorded for this clonotype. The chain has TRBV20-1 and TRBJ1-2; 11 nucleotides match TRBD1. Looked up from germline, CDR1 is DFQATT and CDR2 is SNEGSKA (reference sequence). CDR3 size: 13 residues. V lost 6 bases and J lost 8; bases outside the gene matches: 8. The CDR3 nucleotides read TGCAGTGCCATGGACAGGGGGCGTGAGGGCTACACCTTC. It specifies CSAMDRGREGYTF.

The V call is TRBV9, the J call TRBJ2-7, with 7 bases that match TRBD2. J lost 1 base, V lost 4 bases, and 8 bases had no gene match. The CDR3 length is 15 residues. Germline CDR1 and CDR2: SGDLS and YYNGEE. The CDR3 DNA sequence: TGTGCCAGCAGCCCGTCGGGACTACCTTCCTACGAGCAGTACTTC. It is translated as CASSPSGLPSYEQYF.